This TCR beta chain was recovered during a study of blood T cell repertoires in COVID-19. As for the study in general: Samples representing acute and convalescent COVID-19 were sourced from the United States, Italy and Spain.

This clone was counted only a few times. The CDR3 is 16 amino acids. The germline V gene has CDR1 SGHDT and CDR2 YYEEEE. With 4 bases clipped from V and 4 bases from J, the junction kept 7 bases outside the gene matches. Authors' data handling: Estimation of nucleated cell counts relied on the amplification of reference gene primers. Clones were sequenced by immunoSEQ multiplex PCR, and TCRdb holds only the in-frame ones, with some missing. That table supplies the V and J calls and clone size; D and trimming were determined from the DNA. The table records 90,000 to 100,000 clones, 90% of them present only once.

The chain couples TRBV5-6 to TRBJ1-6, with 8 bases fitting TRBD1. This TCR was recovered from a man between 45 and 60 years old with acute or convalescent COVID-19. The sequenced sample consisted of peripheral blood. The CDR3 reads CASSPMDRAYNSPLHF. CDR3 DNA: TGTGCCAGCAGCCCAATGGACAGGGCTTATAATTCACCCCTCCACTTT.